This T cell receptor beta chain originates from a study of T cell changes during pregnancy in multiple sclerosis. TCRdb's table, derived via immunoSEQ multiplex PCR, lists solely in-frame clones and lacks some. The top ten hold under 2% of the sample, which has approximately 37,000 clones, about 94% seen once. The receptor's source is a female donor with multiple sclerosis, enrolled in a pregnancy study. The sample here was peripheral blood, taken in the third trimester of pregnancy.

CDR3 DNA: TGTGCCAGCAGCCAAGGACAATATGGCTACACCTTC. This encodes CASSQGQYGYTF. The rearrangement uses TRBV14 and TRBJ1-2; D gene ambiguous. This CDR3 is built from 12 residues. Germline lookup yields CDR1 SGHDN and CDR2 FVKESK. The V gene lost 1 base and the J gene lost 5 bases, with 5 bases spanning the gap.